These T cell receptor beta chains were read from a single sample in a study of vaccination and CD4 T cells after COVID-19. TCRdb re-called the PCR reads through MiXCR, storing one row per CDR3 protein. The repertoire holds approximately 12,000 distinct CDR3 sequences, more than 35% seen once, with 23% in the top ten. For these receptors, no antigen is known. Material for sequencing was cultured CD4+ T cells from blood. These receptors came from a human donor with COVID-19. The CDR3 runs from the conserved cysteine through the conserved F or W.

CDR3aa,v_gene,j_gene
CASSPLAGKVYEQYF,TRBV11-2,TRBJ2-7
CASSPGTAYNEQFF,TRBV11-2,TRBJ2-1
CASSATLSADTQYF,TRBV9,TRBJ2-3
CASSWGGSYNEQFF,TRBV11-2,TRBJ2-1
CASSPTRPTIYF,TRBV28,TRBJ1-3
CASSLAGTGGETQYF,TRBV5-1,TRBJ2-5
CASSPLAGGPGNTIYF,TRBV11-2,TRBJ1-3
CASSPTGQAYEQYF,TRBV7-8,TRBJ2-7
CASRRGSSDDTEAFF,TRBV5-4,TRBJ1-1
CSAREWTPNTGELFF,TRBV20-1,TRBJ2-2